This is a list of T cell receptor beta chains from one sample in a study of T cell responses to AZD1222 COVID-19 vaccine. Sequencing was performed with immunoSEQ multiplex PCR; in TCRdb, only in-frame clones are kept and a portion is missing. The table shows around 180,000 clones, with 90% occurring only once. Sample: peripheral blood, taken on day 0 of AZD1222 vaccination. All receptors derive from an adult in good health. The CDR3 runs from the conserved cysteine through the conserved F or W. The order of the fields is D gene, clone size, J gene, V gene, CDR3 length, CDR3 protein, CDR3 DNA. A D gene is named only where the DNA matches it firmly. Clone sizes are given selectively: once, few, many, or a class where the clone is expanded.

d_gene: NA; abundance: NA; j_gene: TRBJ2-2; v_gene: TRBV18; len: 15; CDR3aa: CASSPLGGNTGELFF; CDR3nt: TGTGCCAGCTCACCACTAGGTGGGAACACCGGGGAGCTGTTTTTT
d_gene: NA; abundance: NA; j_gene: TRBJ1-4; v_gene: TRBV7-2; len: 12; CDR3aa: CASSLYNEKLFF; CDR3nt: TGTGCCAGCAGCTTATATAATGAAAAACTGTTTTTT
d_gene: TRBD1; abundance: once; j_gene: TRBJ2-1; v_gene: TRBV6-6; len: 15; CDR3aa: CASRITGQGYNEQFF; CDR3nt: TGTGCCAGCAGGATTACGGGACAGGGCTACAATGAGCAGTTCTTC
d_gene: TRBD2; abundance: NA; j_gene: TRBJ2-1; v_gene: TRBV10-3; len: 15; CDR3aa: CAISESAGGDNEQFF; CDR3nt: TGTGCCATCAGTGAGTCGGCGGGAGGAGATAATGAGCAGTTCTTC
d_gene: NA; abundance: once; j_gene: TRBJ2-7; v_gene: TRBV10-2; len: 14; CDR3aa: CASRQGPVSYEQYF; CDR3nt: TGCGCCAGCCGTCAGGGCCCCGTATCCTACGAGCAGTACTTC
d_gene: NA; abundance: NA; j_gene: TRBJ2-5; v_gene: TRBV4-1; len: 12; CDR3aa: CASSSLQETQYF; CDR3nt: TGCGCCAGCAGTTCACTTCAAGAGACCCAGTACTTC
d_gene: TRBD1; abundance: NA; j_gene: TRBJ1-6; v_gene: TRBV28; len: 16; CDR3aa: CASSPRSGQNNSPLHF; CDR3nt: TGTGCCAGCAGTCCTAGGTCGGGACAGAATAATTCACCCCTCCACTTT
d_gene: NA; abundance: NA; j_gene: TRBJ2-7; v_gene: TRBV5-1; len: 13; CDR3aa: CASSQGPSYEQYF; CDR3nt: TGCGCCAGCAGTCAGGGCCCCTCCTACGAGCAGTACTTC
d_gene: NA; abundance: once; j_gene: TRBJ2-3; v_gene: TRBV19; len: 14; CDR3aa: CASSIDVGTDTQYF; CDR3nt: TGTGCCAGTAGTATAGATGTCGGGACAGATACGCAGTATTTT
d_gene: NA; abundance: NA; j_gene: TRBJ1-2; v_gene: TRBV6-6; len: 16; CDR3aa: CASSYAGVRANYGYTF; CDR3nt: TGTGCCAGCAGTTACGCGGGGGTCAGGGCTAACTATGGCTACACCTTC
d_gene: NA; abundance: NA; j_gene: TRBJ1-6; v_gene: TRBV30; len: 14; CDR3aa: CALRESSYNSPLHF; CDR3nt: TGTGCCTTGAGGGAGAGCTCCTATAATTCACCCCTCCACTTT
d_gene: NA; abundance: NA; j_gene: TRBJ1-3; v_gene: TRBV18; len: 20; CDR3aa: CASSLNRVGPFQSSGNTIYF; CDR3nt: TGTGCCAGCTCACTGAACAGGGTTGGCCCGTTCCAGAGCTCTGGAAACACCATATATTTT
d_gene: NA; abundance: NA; j_gene: TRBJ2-7; v_gene: TRBV6-5; len: 13; CDR3aa: CASSYSQDYEQYF; CDR3nt: TGTGCCAGCAGTTACTCCCAGGATTACGAGCAGTACTTC
d_gene: NA; abundance: NA; j_gene: TRBJ1-3; v_gene: TRBV6-1; len: 18; CDR3aa: CASSERRVGFGAGNTIYF; CDR3nt: TGTGCCAGCAGTGAAAGGAGGGTGGGCTTTGGGGCTGGAAACACCATATATTTT
d_gene: NA; abundance: NA; j_gene: TRBJ2-3; v_gene: TRBV5-1; len: 11; CDR3aa: CASSLDNTQYF; CDR3nt: TGCGCCAGCAGCTTGGATAATACGCAGTATTTT
d_gene: NA; abundance: NA; j_gene: TRBJ2-1; v_gene: TRBV29-1; len: 12; CDR3aa: CSVESYDNEQFF; CDR3nt: TGCAGCGTTGAGAGCTACGACAATGAGCAGTTCTTC
d_gene: NA; abundance: NA; j_gene: TRBJ2-7; v_gene: TRBV11-2; len: 13; CDR3aa: CASSLEGRGLEYF; CDR3nt: TGTGCCAGCAGCTTAGAAGGGCGGGGTTTGGAGTACTTC
d_gene: NA; abundance: NA; j_gene: TRBJ1-5; v_gene: TRBV14; len: 13; CDR3aa: CASSQSLGQPQHF; CDR3nt: TGTGCCAGCAGCCAATCCCTAGGTCAGCCCCAGCATTTT
d_gene: NA; abundance: NA; j_gene: TRBJ1-2; v_gene: TRBV10-3; len: 14; CDR3aa: CAISDPTSNYGYTF; CDR3nt: TGTGCCATCAGTGATCCTACGTCTAACTATGGCTACACCTTC
d_gene: NA; abundance: NA; j_gene: TRBJ1-6; v_gene: TRBV7-9; len: 14; CDR3aa: CASNEAYYNSPLHF; CDR3nt: TGTGCCAGCAATGAGGCCTACTATAATTCACCCCTCCACTTT
d_gene: NA; abundance: NA; j_gene: TRBJ1-6; v_gene: TRBV5-1; len: 14; CDR3aa: CASSLGQFNSPLHF; CDR3nt: TGCGCCAGCAGCTTGGGACAGTTTAATTCACCCCTCCACTTT
d_gene: NA; abundance: NA; j_gene: TRBJ2-3; v_gene: TRBV6-5; len: 14; CDR3aa: CASRVGGAGETQYF; CDR3nt: TGTGCCAGCAGGGTGGGGGGCGCCGGAGAAACGCAGTATTTT
d_gene: TRBD1; abundance: NA; j_gene: TRBJ1-2; v_gene: TRBV4-1; len: 16; CDR3aa: CASSRQQGTGGYGYTF; CDR3nt: TGCGCCAGCAGCCGACAACAGGGGACAGGGGGGTATGGCTACACCTTC
d_gene: TRBD1; abundance: NA; j_gene: TRBJ2-7; v_gene: TRBV4-2; len: 17; CDR3aa: CASSQEDQGGRTYEQYF; CDR3nt: TGTGCCAGCAGCCAAGAGGACCAAGGGGGCCGGACCTACGAGCAGTACTTC
d_gene: NA; abundance: NA; j_gene: TRBJ1-6; v_gene: TRBV7-9; len: 14; CDR3aa: CASSTGSTNSPLHF; CDR3nt: TGTGCCAGCAGCACCGGGAGCACAAATTCACCCCTCCACTTT
d_gene: TRBD2; abundance: NA; j_gene: TRBJ2-1; v_gene: TRBV4-3; len: 15; CDR3aa: CASSQELAGVGEQFF; CDR3nt: TGCGCCAGCAGCCAAGAACTAGCGGGAGTTGGTGAGCAGTTCTTC
d_gene: NA; abundance: NA; j_gene: TRBJ2-7; v_gene: TRBV6-6; len: 14; CDR3aa: CASSYSKGSNEQYF; CDR3nt: TGTGCCAGCAGTTACTCGAAGGGGTCAAACGAGCAGTACTTC
d_gene: TRBD1; abundance: NA; j_gene: TRBJ1-6; v_gene: TRBV11-2; len: 15; CDR3aa: CASSPGTGFNSPLHF; CDR3nt: TGTGCCAGCAGCCCCGGGACAGGGTTTAATTCACCCCTCCACTTT
d_gene: NA; abundance: NA; j_gene: TRBJ2-7; v_gene: TRBV6-5; len: 14; CDR3aa: CALPVETIDYEQYF; CDR3nt: TGTGCCCTCCCTGTGGAGACGATTGACTACGAGCAGTACTTC
d_gene: NA; abundance: NA; j_gene: TRBJ2-1; v_gene: TRBV5-6; len: 17; CDR3aa: CASSLAFQGSSYNEQFF; CDR3nt: TGTGCCAGCAGCTTAGCGTTCCAGGGGAGCTCCTACAATGAGCAGTTCTTC
d_gene: TRBD1; abundance: NA; j_gene: TRBJ1-6; v_gene: TRBV28; len: 20; CDR3aa: CASSLGRLEGQGTVNSPLHF; CDR3nt: TGTGCCAGCAGTTTAGGGCGACTGGAGGGACAGGGAACAGTTAATTCACCCCTCCACTTT
d_gene: NA; abundance: NA; j_gene: TRBJ2-7; v_gene: TRBV5-4; len: 12; CDR3aa: CASSLGTYEQYF; CDR3nt: TGTGCCAGCAGCTTGGGGACCTACGAGCAGTACTTC
d_gene: NA; abundance: NA; j_gene: TRBJ1-2; v_gene: TRBV6-2/TRBV6-3; len: 12; CDR3aa: CASSHDPLGHTF; CDR3nt: TGTGCCAGCAGTCATGACCCGCTCGGACACACCTTC
d_gene: TRBD1; abundance: once; j_gene: TRBJ2-1; v_gene: TRBV19; len: 15; CDR3aa: CASSITGGSYNEQFF; CDR3nt: TGTGCCAGTAGTATAACAGGGGGTTCCTACAATGAGCAGTTCTTC
d_gene: NA; abundance: NA; j_gene: TRBJ1-5; v_gene: TRBV18; len: 15; CDR3aa: CASSPPLQGAQPQHF; CDR3nt: TGTGCCAGCTCACCACCGTTACAGGGCGCTCAGCCCCAGCATTTT
d_gene: NA; abundance: NA; j_gene: TRBJ1-5; v_gene: TRBV28; len: 13; CDR3aa: CASSSGDGQPQHF; CDR3nt: TGTGCCAGCAGTTCAGGGGACGGTCAGCCCCAGCATTTT
d_gene: NA; abundance: NA; j_gene: TRBJ2-5; v_gene: TRBV6-2/TRBV6-3; len: 16; CDR3aa: CASSYPLRASQETQYF; CDR3nt: TGTGCCAGCAGTTACCCGCTAAGGGCTTCGCAAGAGACCCAGTACTTC
d_gene: TRBD1; abundance: NA; j_gene: TRBJ2-7; v_gene: TRBV6-2/TRBV6-3; len: 16; CDR3aa: CASSYPDRGRLHEQYF; CDR3nt: TGTGCCAGCAGTTACCCTGACAGGGGGCGTCTACACGAGCAGTACTTC
d_gene: NA; abundance: NA; j_gene: TRBJ2-2; v_gene: TRBV19; len: 15; CDR3aa: CASRWRIGNTGELFF; CDR3nt: TGTGCCAGTAGATGGAGGATAGGCAACACCGGGGAGCTGTTTTTT
d_gene: NA; abundance: NA; j_gene: TRBJ2-3; v_gene: TRBV30; len: 11; CDR3aa: CAWTVWDTQYF; CDR3nt: TGTGCCTGGACCGTTTGGGATACGCAGTATTTT
d_gene: TRBD1; abundance: NA; j_gene: TRBJ2-1; v_gene: TRBV11-2; len: 15; CDR3aa: CASSLRTGVANEQFF; CDR3nt: TGTGCCAGCAGCTTACGTACAGGGGTGGCGAATGAGCAGTTCTTC
d_gene: NA; abundance: NA; j_gene: TRBJ2-5; v_gene: TRBV7-9; len: 14; CDR3aa: CASTLTGREETQYF; CDR3nt: TGTGCCAGCACCCTGACAGGGAGGGAAGAGACCCAGTACTTC
d_gene: NA; abundance: NA; j_gene: TRBJ1-3; v_gene: TRBV7-9; len: 14; CDR3aa: CASSFGGKGNTIYF; CDR3nt: TGTGCCAGCAGCTTTGGAGGGAAAGGAAACACCATATATTTT
d_gene: TRBD1; abundance: once; j_gene: TRBJ2-7; v_gene: TRBV10-3; len: 16; CDR3aa: CAISESVGQGGYEQYF; CDR3nt: TGTGCCATCAGTGAGTCAGTAGGACAGGGGGGCTACGAGCAGTACTTC
d_gene: NA; abundance: NA; j_gene: TRBJ2-7; v_gene: TRBV6-1; len: 13; CDR3aa: CASSDRGHYEQYF; CDR3nt: TGTGCCAGCAGTGACAGGGGACACTACGAGCAGTACTTC
d_gene: NA; abundance: NA; j_gene: TRBJ1-3; v_gene: TRBV19; len: 13; CDR3aa: CASSGLYGNTIYF; CDR3nt: TGTGCCAGTAGTGGACTCTACGGAAACACCATATATTTT
d_gene: TRBD1; abundance: NA; j_gene: TRBJ2-1; v_gene: TRBV7-9; len: 16; CDR3aa: CASSVTGTEPSNEQFF; CDR3nt: TGTGCCAGCAGCGTCACCGGGACAGAGCCCTCGAATGAGCAGTTCTTC
d_gene: NA; abundance: NA; j_gene: TRBJ1-5; v_gene: TRBV4-1; len: 16; CDR3aa: CASSQEGWGANQPQHF; CDR3nt: TGCGCCAGCAGCCAAGAAGGGTGGGGGGCCAATCAGCCCCAGCATTTT
d_gene: NA; abundance: NA; j_gene: TRBJ2-2; v_gene: TRBV3-1/TRBV3-2; len: 12; CDR3aa: CASSQDNGELFF; CDR3nt: TGTGCCAGCAGCCAAGATAACGGGGAGCTGTTTTTT
d_gene: TRBD2; abundance: NA; j_gene: TRBJ2-1; v_gene: TRBV9; len: 15; CDR3aa: CASSGALTSAHEQFF; CDR3nt: TGTGCCAGCAGCGGAGCGCTAACTAGCGCCCATGAGCAGTTCTTC
d_gene: NA; abundance: NA; j_gene: TRBJ1-1; v_gene: TRBV7-2; len: 15; CDR3aa: CASSFTLRGDTEAFF; CDR3nt: TGTGCCAGCAGTTTTACCCTCAGGGGCGACACTGAAGCTTTCTTT
d_gene: TRBD1; abundance: NA; j_gene: TRBJ2-3; v_gene: TRBV24-1; len: 15; CDR3aa: CATSAEPGQSVTQYF; CDR3nt: TGTGCCACCAGTGCTGAACCGGGACAGAGCGTTACGCAGTATTTT